This is a list of T cell receptor beta chains from one sample in a study of regulatory T cells in long-lasting Graves disease. TCRdb used MiXCR to reprocess the multiplex PCR reads, holding one entry per CDR3 protein. Of more than 450,000 distinct CDR3 sequences listed, around 11% are singletons. A further study also used this sample, focusing on T cells in Graves' hyperthyroidism and ophthalmopathy.

The starting material was peripheral blood mononuclear cells (PBMCs), obtained at new diagnosis, from a patient treated with antithyroid drugs. The receptors shown here come from a woman under 40 with Graves disease. The CDR3 runs from the conserved cysteine through the conserved F or W. Each record gives: J gene, V gene, clone size, D gene, CDR3 DNA, CDR3 protein. D genes are given only for firm matches. Clone size, where shown, is once, few, many, or a class for clones that have expanded.

TRBJ1-6 TRBV18 many TRBD1 TGTGCCAGCTCACAAGGACAGGATGCCTATAATTCACCCCTCCACTTT CASSQGQDAYNSPLHF
TRBJ2-3 TRBV7-7 once - TGTGCTAGCAGTTCCGGGGGCCTAGATACGCAGTATTTT CASSSGGLDTQYF
TRBJ1-5 TRBV5-6 few - TGTGCCAGCAGCTCCCCGGATCAGCCCCAGCATTTT CASSSPDQPQHF
TRBJ2-5 TRBV7-3 many TRBD2 TGTGCCAGCAGCAGGACTAGCGAGGAGACCCAGTACTTC CASSRTSEETQYF
TRBJ1-3 TRBV29-1 many - TGCAGCGTTGAGACAGGAGGAGTGGGAAACACCATATATTTT CSVETGGVGNTIYF
TRBJ1-4 TRBV4-3 many TRBD1 TGCGCCAGCAGCCCCATGACAGGGCAGGATGAAAAACTGTTTTTT CASSPMTGQDEKLFF
TRBJ2-5 TRBV28 many TRBD2 TGTGCCAGCAGTTTTGGCGGGAGTAATGGAGAGACCCAGTACTTC CASSFGGSNGETQYF
TRBJ2-7 TRBV27 - - TGTGCCAGCATGGGGCAGTTGAGCTCCTACGAGCAGTACTTC CASMGQLSSYEQYF
TRBJ1-1 TRBV3-1 - TRBD1 TGTGCCGGCAGCCAATTACACAGGGGAACTGAAGCTTTCTTT CAGSQLHRGTEAFF
TRBJ1-1 TRBV11-2 - - TGTGCCAGCAGGAGATTAGGGGGGGCGACTGAAGCTTTCTTT CASRRLGGATEAFF
TRBJ2-5 TRBV7-3 many TRBD2 TGTGCCAGCAGGTCTAGCGGGACACTGTACCAAGAGACCCAGTACTTC CASRSSGTLYQETQYF
TRBJ2-1 TRBV5-6 - - TGTGCCAGCAGCGGCGGGGTTTCGCACCCCCAACACAATGAGCAGTTCTTC CASSGGVSHPQHNEQFF
TRBJ1-2 TRBV28 many - TGTGCCAGCAGTTTCGGACACAGCTATGGCTACACCTTC CASSFGHSYGYTF
TRBJ1-1 TRBV5-6 few TRBD1 TGTGCCAGCAGCTTTCCGGGACAGTACACTGAAGCTTTCTTT CASSFPGQYTEAFF
TRBJ2-3 TRBV20-1 many TRBD2 TGCAGTGCTCCGGGACTAGCGGGAGTAGTTCAGGGGGATACGCAGTATTTT CSAPGLAGVVQGDTQYF
TRBJ2-7 TRBV20-1 - TRBD2 TGCAGTGTCCCACCTAGCGGGAGTTTCTACGAGCAGTACTTC CSVPPSGSFYEQYF
TRBJ2-7 TRBV6-2/TRBV6-3 - TRBD2 TGTGCCAGCAGTTCCGCGGCCGGCGGACTAGCGGGATTTATATACGAGCAGTACTTC CASSSAAGGLAGFIYEQYF
TRBJ1-5 TRBV28 many - TGTGCCAGCAGTTTTTTTGAGATGGGTAGCAATCAGCCCCAGCATTTT CASSFFEMGSNQPQHF
TRBJ1-2 TRBV6-1 many - TGTGCCAGCAGTCGTGGGTCGATCTCAGAGTTTAACTATGGCTACACCTTC CASSRGSISEFNYGYTF
TRBJ1-1 TRBV28 - - TGTGCCAGCATTGCCGGGACACCCCTTGAAGCTTTCTTT CASIAGTPLEAFF
TRBJ2-7 TRBV6-1 - - TGTGCCAGCAGGACTCCGAACAGCTACGAGCAGTACTTC CASRTPNSYEQYF
TRBJ1-4 TRBV2 many - TGTGCCAGCGGATTGTTCAGAGCTGAAAAACTGTTTTTT CASGLFRAEKLFF
TRBJ2-7 TRBV12-3/TRBV12-4 many - TGTGCCAGCAGCCTAGTCAGAGCAGGGGAGGACGAGCAGTACTTC CASSLVRAGEDEQYF
TRBJ2-7 TRBV12-3/TRBV12-4 many TRBD1 TGTGCCAGCAGTGCCGACAGGGGACCCTACGAGCAGTACTTC CASSADRGPYEQYF
TRBJ2-1 TRBV12-3/TRBV12-4 few - TGTGCCAGCAGTTTCTCTTTTAGCAGCCGTGAGCAGTTCTTC CASSFSFSSREQFF
TRBJ2-1 TRBV11-3 many - TGTGCCAGCAGCCTAGGGGACTCCGAAGGCGTTGAGCAGTTCTTC CASSLGDSEGVEQFF
TRBJ2-1 TRBV29-1 few TRBD2 TGCAGCGTTGAAGGGAGTAGCGGGGTTTTTGAGGATGAGCAGTTCTTC CSVEGSSGVFEDEQFF
TRBJ2-4 TRBV29-1 - - TGCAGCGTTGAAGATCCGGCCCTGGGGAACATTCAGTACTTC CSVEDPALGNIQYF
TRBJ2-1 TRBV11-2 many TRBD1 TGTGCCAGCAGCCCAATTCCGGCAGGGGGCAATGAGCAGTTCTTC CASSPIPAGGNEQFF
TRBJ1-6 TRBV11-2 many - TGTGCCAGCAGCTTAAGAAATTCACCCCTCCACTTT CASSLRNSPLHF
TRBJ2-7 TRBV19 many TRBD1 TGTGCCAGTAGTATGAGGGACAGCCGACTCTTTCCCTACGAGCAGTACTTC CASSMRDSRLFPYEQYF
TRBJ2-5 TRBV7-2 many TRBD2 TGTGCCAGCAGCTTTTCTAGCGGAGGGGTCGGTTTCTCCCAGTACTTC CASSFSSGGVGFSQYF
TRBJ2-3 TRBV11-1 many - TGTGCCAGCAGCTTTGTCCCGGGTCAGCGCACAGATACGCAGTATTTT CASSFVPGQRTDTQYF
TRBJ2-3 TRBV4-1 many - TGCGCCAGCAGCAAAGGGATACTAGCAAGAAGCACAGATACGCAGTATTTT CASSKGILARSTDTQYF
TRBJ1-2 TRBV10-3 - - TGTGCCATCACCAGGACAGCCGAGCCGCGATACTACACCTTC CAITRTAEPRYYTF
TRBJ2-3 TRBV19 many TRBD2 TGTGCCAGTAGTATAGTACTAGCGGGGTACACAGATACGCAGTATTTT CASSIVLAGYTDTQYF
TRBJ2-1 TRBV4-1 many TRBD2 TGCGCCAGCAGCCAAGATTATGGGACTAGTCAATTCTTC CASSQDYGTSQFF
TRBJ1-5 TRBV6-1 many TRBD1 TGTGCCAGCAGAATTGCAGGGGGACAGCCCCAGCATTTT CASRIAGGQPQHF
TRBJ2-7 TRBV19 many TRBD2 TGTGCCAGTAGTACCCTAGCGGGAGGGGACGAGCAGTACTTC CASSTLAGGDEQYF
TRBJ2-2 TRBV6-2/TRBV6-3 many - TGTGCCAGCAGCACCACTGGGGTCAGGACCGGGGAGCTGTTTTTT CASSTTGVRTGELFF
TRBJ2-2 TRBV2 - TRBD2 TGTGCCAGCATGCTCGCTAGCGGGAGCACCGGGGAGCTGTTTTTT CASMLASGSTGELFF
TRBJ1-1 TRBV28 many - TGTGCCAGCAGTTTCGTGGGGGGTACTGAAGCTTTCTTT CASSFVGGTEAFF
TRBJ2-1 TRBV6-1 - TRBD2 TGTGCCAGCAGTCGAAGGTGGACTAGCGGGATCAATGAGCAGTTCTTC CASSRRWTSGINEQFF
TRBJ1-2 TRBV7-9 - - TGTGCCAGCAGCTCTCGAGGGTCAGGTGGCTACACCTTC CASSSRGSGGYTF
TRBJ2-5 TRBV19 many - TGTGCCAGTAGTTTCACCCGAGCAGAGACCCAGTACTTC CASSFTRAETQYF
TRBJ1-4 TRBV6-2/TRBV6-3 few - TGTGCCAGCAGTTATATGGGGGGAGTTAATGAAAAACTGTTTTTT CASSYMGGVNEKLFF
TRBJ2-1 TRBV28 many - TGTGCCAGCAGTTCTAGCTTAAAGAACAATGAGCAGTTCTTC CASSSSLKNNEQFF
TRBJ2-7 TRBV20-1 many TRBD2 TGCAGTGCTAGAGACCCACTAGCGGGAGCGTACGAGCAGTACTTC CSARDPLAGAYEQYF
TRBJ2-2 TRBV7-6 many - TGTGCCAGCAGCTTAGCCCCTTCGGACAGGGAGGGCGGGGAGCTGTTTTTT CASSLAPSDREGGELFF
TRBJ2-1 TRBV20-1 - TRBD2 TGCAGTGCTAGAAAGCGGGAGGGACAATACAATGAGCAGTTCTTC CSARKREGQYNEQFF
TRBJ1-5 TRBV7-8 - TRBD1 TGTGCCAGCAGCTTAGGCTCCTTAAGGGACAGGGTAATCAATCAGCCCCAGCATTTT CASSLGSLRDRVINQPQHF
TRBJ2-1 TRBV11-2 many - TGTGCCAGCAGCTTAGTCGGGAACAGAGGCGATGAGCAGTTCTTC CASSLVGNRGDEQFF
TRBJ2-5 TRBV6-2/TRBV6-3 few - TGTGCCAGCAGTACGACTGGACGAGAGACCCAGTACTTC CASSTTGRETQYF
TRBJ1-5 TRBV11-2 many - TGTGCCAGCAGCCCGGGACGGTATCAGCCCCAGCATTTT CASSPGRYQPQHF